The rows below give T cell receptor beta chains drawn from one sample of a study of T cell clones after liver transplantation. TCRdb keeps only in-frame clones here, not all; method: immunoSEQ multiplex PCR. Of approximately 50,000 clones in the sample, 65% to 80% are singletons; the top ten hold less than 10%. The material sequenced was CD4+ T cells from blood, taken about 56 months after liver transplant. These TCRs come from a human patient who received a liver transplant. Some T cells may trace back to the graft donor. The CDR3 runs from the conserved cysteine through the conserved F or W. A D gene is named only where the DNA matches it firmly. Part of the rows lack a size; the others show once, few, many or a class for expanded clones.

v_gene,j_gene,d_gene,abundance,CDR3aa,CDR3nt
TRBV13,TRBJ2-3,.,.,CASSLGVNTQYF,TGTGCCAGCAGCTTAGGCGTGAATACGCAGTATTTT
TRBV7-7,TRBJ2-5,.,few,CASSSTRGSQETQYF,TGTGCTAGCAGCTCCACTCGGGGGAGTCAAGAGACCCAGTACTTC
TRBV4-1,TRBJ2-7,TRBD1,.,CASSQDYILGDRTYEQYF,TGCGCCAGCAGCCAAGATTATATTTTAGGGGACAGAACCTACGAGCAGTACTTC
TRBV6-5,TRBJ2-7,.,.,CASSSLTSSYEQYF,TGTGCCAGCAGTTCCCTGACAAGCTCCTACGAGCAGTACTTC
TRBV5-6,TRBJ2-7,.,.,CASSLGLAGVGWYEQYF,TGTGCCAGCAGCTTAGGCTTGGCGGGTGTGGGCTGGTACGAGCAGTACTTC
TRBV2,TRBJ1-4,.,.,CASSEAEGRVKLFF,TGTGCCAGCAGTGAAGCGGAGGGTAGGGTAAAACTGTTTTTT
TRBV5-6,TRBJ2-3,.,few,CASSRVGGDTQYF,TGTGCCAGCAGCCGCGTGGGAGGAGATACGCAGTATTTT
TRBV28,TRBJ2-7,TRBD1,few,CASSYISSQGAKGREQYF,TGTGCCAGCAGTTACATCAGCTCCCAGGGGGCCAAAGGGAGGGAGCAGTACTTC
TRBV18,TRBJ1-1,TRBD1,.,CASSLARPSGQGATEAFF,TGTGCCAGCTCACTCGCTAGACCCTCGGGACAGGGGGCCACTGAAGCTTTCTTT
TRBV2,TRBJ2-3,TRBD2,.,CASSEGGTTPSTDTQYF,TGTGCCAGCAGTGAAGGGGGGACTACCCCGAGCACAGATACGCAGTATTTT
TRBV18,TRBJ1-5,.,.,CASSPKARGNQPQHF,TGTGCCAGCTCACCGAAAGCCAGGGGCAATCAGCCCCAGCATTTT
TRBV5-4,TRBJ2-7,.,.,CASSLQGSAYEQYF,TGTGCCAGCAGTCTACAGGGATCGGCATACGAGCAGTACTTC
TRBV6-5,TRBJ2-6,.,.,CASSYSHGANVLTF,TGTGCCAGCAGTTACTCCCATGGGGCCAACGTCCTGACTTTC
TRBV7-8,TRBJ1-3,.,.,CASSPTRGEAGNTIYF,TGTGCCAGCAGCCCGACCCGAGGGGAGGCTGGAAACACCATATATTTT
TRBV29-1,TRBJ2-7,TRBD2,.,CSVEERTSGQGEQYF,TGCAGCGTTGAGGAGCGGACTAGCGGGCAAGGGGAGCAGTACTTC
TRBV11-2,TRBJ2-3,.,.,CASSSPRGGTDTQYF,TGTGCCAGCAGCTCGCCCCGAGGTGGCACAGATACGCAGTATTTT
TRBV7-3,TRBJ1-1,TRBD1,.,CASSPTGQGRRAFF,TGTGCCAGCAGCCCCACGGGACAGGGAAGGAGAGCTTTCTTT
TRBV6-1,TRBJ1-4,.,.,CASSDPGTTGEKLFF,TGTGCCAGCAGTGACCCCGGGACCACCGGGGAAAAACTGTTTTTT
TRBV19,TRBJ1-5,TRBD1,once,CASSIGAGGNNQPQHF,TGTGCCAGTAGTATTGGGGCAGGGGGTAACAATCAGCCCCAGCATTTT
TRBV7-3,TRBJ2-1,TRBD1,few,CASSADRVGYNEQFF,TGTGCCAGCAGCGCGGACAGGGTTGGCTACAATGAGCAGTTCTTC
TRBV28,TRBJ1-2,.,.,CASSFMNYGYTF,TGTGCCAGCAGTTTTATGAACTATGGCTACACCTTC
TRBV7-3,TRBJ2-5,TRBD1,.,CASSPDRTFGTQYF,TGTGCCAGCAGCCCGGACAGGACATTTGGGACCCAGTACTTC
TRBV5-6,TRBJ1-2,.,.,CASSLARAFYGYTF,TGTGCCAGCAGCTTGGCCAGGGCGTTTTATGGCTACACCTTC
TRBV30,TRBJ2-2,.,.,CAWSVRVTGELFF,TGTGCCTGGAGTGTACGGGTAACCGGGGAGCTGTTTTTT
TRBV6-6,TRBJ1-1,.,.,CASSRALGTEAFF,TGTGCCAGCAGTCGAGCCCTGGGCACTGAAGCTTTCTTT
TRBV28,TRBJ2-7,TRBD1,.,CASRYGGTGAYEQYF,TGTGCCAGCAGGTATGGCGGGACAGGGGCCTACGAGCAGTACTTC
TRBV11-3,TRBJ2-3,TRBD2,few,CASSPGTSGPTDTQYF,TGTGCCAGCAGCCCTGGGACTAGCGGTCCCACAGATACGCAGTATTTT
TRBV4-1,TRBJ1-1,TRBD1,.,CASNPQGTGGSKAFF,TGCGCCAGCAACCCTCAAGGGACAGGTGGGTCGAAAGCTTTCTTT
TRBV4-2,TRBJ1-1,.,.,CASSQQGGANTEAFF,TGTGCCAGCAGCCAGCAGGGAGGCGCGAACACTGAAGCTTTCTTT
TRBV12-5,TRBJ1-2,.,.,CASGSLQLGYTF,TGTGCTAGTGGTTCCCTGCAATTAGGCTACACCTTC
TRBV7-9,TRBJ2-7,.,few,CASSSQGYEQYF,TGTGCCAGCAGCTCCCAGGGATACGAGCAGTACTTC
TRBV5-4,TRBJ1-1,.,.,CASSLDSGTTEAFF,TGTGCCAGCAGCTTGGATTCAGGGACCACTGAAGCTTTCTTT
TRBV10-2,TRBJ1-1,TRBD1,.,CASSVPRDRVLEAFF,TGCGCCAGCAGTGTCCCCCGGGACAGGGTCCTTGAAGCTTTCTTT
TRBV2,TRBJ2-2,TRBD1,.,CASSQGAWELFF,TGTGCCAGCAGCCAGGGGGCGTGGGAGCTGTTTTTT
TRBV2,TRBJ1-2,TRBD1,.,CASSVGQDLGYTF,TGTGCCAGCAGTGTTGGACAGGACCTAGGCTACACCTTC